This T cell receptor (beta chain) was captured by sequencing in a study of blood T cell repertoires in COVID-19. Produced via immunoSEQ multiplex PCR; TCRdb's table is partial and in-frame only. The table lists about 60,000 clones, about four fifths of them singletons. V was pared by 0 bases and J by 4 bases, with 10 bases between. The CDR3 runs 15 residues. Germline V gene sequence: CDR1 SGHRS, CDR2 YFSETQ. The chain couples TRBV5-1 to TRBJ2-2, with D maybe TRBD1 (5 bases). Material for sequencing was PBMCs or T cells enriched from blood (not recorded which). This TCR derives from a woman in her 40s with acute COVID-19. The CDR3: CASSLVRGSTGELFF. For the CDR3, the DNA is TGCGCCAGCAGCTTGGTAAGGGGCAGCACCGGGGAGCTGTTTTTT.